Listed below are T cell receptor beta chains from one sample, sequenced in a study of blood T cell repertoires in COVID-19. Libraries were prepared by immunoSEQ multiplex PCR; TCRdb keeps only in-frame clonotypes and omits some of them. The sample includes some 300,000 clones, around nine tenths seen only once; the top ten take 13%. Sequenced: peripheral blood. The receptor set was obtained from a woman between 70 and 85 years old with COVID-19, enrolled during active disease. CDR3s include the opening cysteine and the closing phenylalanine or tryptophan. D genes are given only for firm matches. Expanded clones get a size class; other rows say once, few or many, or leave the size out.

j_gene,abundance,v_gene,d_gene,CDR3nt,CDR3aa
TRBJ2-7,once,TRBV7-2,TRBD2,TGTGCCAGCAGCTTAGAAATAGCGGGGAATTACGAGCAGTACTTC,CASSLEIAGNYEQYF
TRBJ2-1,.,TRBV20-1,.,TGCAGTGCTAGTGGAATGGCGGGGCTCTCCTACAATGAGCAGTTCTTC,CSASGMAGLSYNEQFF
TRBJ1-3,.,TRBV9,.,TGTGCCAGCAGCCTAAGTGAAGGGGCTAGCTCTGGAAACACCATATATTTT,CASSLSEGASSGNTIYF
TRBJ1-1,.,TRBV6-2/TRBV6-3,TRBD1,TGTGCCAGCAGTCGATACGAAGGGACAGGGCTTGGTGAAGCTTTCTTT,CASSRYEGTGLGEAFF
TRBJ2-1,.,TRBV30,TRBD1,TGTGCCTGGAGTGAGACAGGGGTCGACAATGAGCAGTTCTTC,CAWSETGVDNEQFF
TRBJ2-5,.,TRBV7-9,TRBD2,TGTGCCAGCAGCTCGGCGCGTCGGCTAGCGGGGGAGACCCAGTACTTC,CASSSARRLAGETQYF
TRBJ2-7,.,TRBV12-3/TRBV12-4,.,TGTGCCAGCAGTTTATCCCTCTACGAGCAGTACTTC,CASSLSLYEQYF
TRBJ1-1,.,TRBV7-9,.,TGTGCCAGCAGCTTAGGAGTCGGCAGGGTGAACACTGAAGCTTTCTTT,CASSLGVGRVNTEAFF
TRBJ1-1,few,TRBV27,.,TGTGCCAGCAGTTTATCCGACAGCCCCACTGAAGCTTTCTTT,CASSLSDSPTEAFF
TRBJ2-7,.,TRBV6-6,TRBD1,TGTGCCAGCAGACGGGACAGGGGGAGCTACGAGCAGTACTTC,CASRRDRGSYEQYF
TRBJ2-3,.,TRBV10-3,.,TGTGCCATCAGGCCCGGGACTAGCACAGATACGCAGTATTTT,CAIRPGTSTDTQYF
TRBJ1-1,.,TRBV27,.,TGTGCCAGCAGCCCAATGGACACGAACACTGAAGCTTTCTTT,CASSPMDTNTEAFF
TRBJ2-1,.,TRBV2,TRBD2,TGTGCCAGCGATTCTAGCGGGGGGGCTGGTGAGCAGTTCTTC,CASDSSGGAGEQFF
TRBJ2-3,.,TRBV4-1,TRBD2,TGCGCCAGCAGCCATCCACCTAGCGGGGGGGTGGATACGCAGTATTTT,CASSHPPSGGVDTQYF
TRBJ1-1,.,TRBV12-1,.,TGTGCCAGCAACCAAATCAAAGAGGACACTGAAGCTTTCTTT,CASNQIKEDTEAFF
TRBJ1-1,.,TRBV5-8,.,TGTGCCAGCAGCTTGGCCTACAAGGTGAGGATGGACACTGAAGCTTTCTTT,CASSLAYKVRMDTEAFF
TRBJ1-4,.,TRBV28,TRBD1,TGTGCCAGCAGTTTAAGGGGGCGCGGTGAAAAACTGTTTTTT,CASSLRGRGEKLFF
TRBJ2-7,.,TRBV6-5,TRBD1,TGTGCCAGCCAGCCCTGGACAGGGGGTTCTGGCGAGCAGTACTTC,CASQPWTGGSGEQYF
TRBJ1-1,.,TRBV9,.,TGTGCCAGCAGCGTAGTTCGGAGTGGGGCCATTGGCACTGAAGCTTTCTTT,CASSVVRSGAIGTEAFF
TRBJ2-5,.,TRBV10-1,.,TGCGCCAGCAGTGAGTCGAAATTGGGGTTCGGGGAAGAGACCCAGTACTTC,CASSESKLGFGEETQYF
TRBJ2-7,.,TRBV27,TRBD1,TGTGCCAGCAGTTCCACGAGGGACAGCTCCTACGAGCAGTACTTC,CASSSTRDSSYEQYF
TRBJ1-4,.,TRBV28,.,TGTGCCAGCAGTTTGGCGACTTCTGGGGAAAAACTGTTTTTT,CASSLATSGEKLFF
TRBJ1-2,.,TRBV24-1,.,TGTGCCACCAGTGACACCACGGGGGCTAACTATGGCTACACCTTC,CATSDTTGANYGYTF
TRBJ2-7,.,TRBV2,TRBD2,TGTGCCAGCAGTAAGGGGTTAGCGGGGGGTCTCTCCTACGAGCAGTACTTC,CASSKGLAGGLSYEQYF
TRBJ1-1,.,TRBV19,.,TGTGCCAGTTTCTCAGGGTGGCGAAACACTGAAGCTTTCTTT,CASFSGWRNTEAFF
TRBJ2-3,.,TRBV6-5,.,TGTGCCAGCAGTTACGGCTTCAGGGGTCCAGATACGCAGTATTTT,CASSYGFRGPDTQYF
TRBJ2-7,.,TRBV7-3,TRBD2,TGTGCCAGCAGCCTTAGCGGGGGCCTTTCCTACGAGCAGTACTTC,CASSLSGGLSYEQYF
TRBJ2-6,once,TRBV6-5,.,TGTGCCAGCAGTTACTCGAGCGTGGGTGGGGCCAACGTCCTGACTTTC,CASSYSSVGGANVLTF
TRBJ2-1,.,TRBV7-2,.,TGTGCCAGCAGCCTAGGGGGGGTCTACAATGAGCAGTTCTTC,CASSLGGVYNEQFF
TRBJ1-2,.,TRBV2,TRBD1,TGTGCCAGCAGTGAAGAGGGACAGGGGGGCTATGGCTACACCTTC,CASSEEGQGGYGYTF
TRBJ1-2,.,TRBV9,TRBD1,TGTGCCAGCAGCGTAGCTACGGGACAGGGAAACTATGGCTACACCTTC,CASSVATGQGNYGYTF
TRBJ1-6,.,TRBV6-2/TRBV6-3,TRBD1,TGTGCCAGCAGTGCCACAGGGGGCGGGAATTCACCCCTCCACTTT,CASSATGGGNSPLHF
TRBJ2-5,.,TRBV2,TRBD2,TGTGCCAGCAGAGCTAGCGGGGGAGAGACCCAGTACTTC,CASRASGGETQYF
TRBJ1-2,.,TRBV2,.,TGTGCCAGCAGTCCCCCCACGGCAGGGCATGGCTACACCTTC,CASSPPTAGHGYTF
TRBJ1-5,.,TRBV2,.,TGTGCCAGCAGTGAATCAGCAGGACTGGGACAGCCCCAGCATTTT,CASSESAGLGQPQHF
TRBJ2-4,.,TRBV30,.,TGTGCCTGGAGAGATGGAGCGGACATTCAGTACTTC,CAWRDGADIQYF
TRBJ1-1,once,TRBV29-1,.,TGCAGCGTTGCACTACAGGTGAACACTGAAGCTTTCTTT,CSVALQVNTEAFF
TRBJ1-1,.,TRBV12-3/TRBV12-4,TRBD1,TGTGCCAGCAGTCAACAGGGGTATACTGAAGCTTTCTTT,CASSQQGYTEAFF
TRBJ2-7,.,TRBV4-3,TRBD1,TGCGCCAGCAGCCAAGACCCAACAGGGGACCCCTACGAGCAGTACTTC,CASSQDPTGDPYEQYF
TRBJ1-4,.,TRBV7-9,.,TGTGCCAGCAGCCATTCCCAGGGTGAAAAACTGTTTTTT,CASSHSQGEKLFF
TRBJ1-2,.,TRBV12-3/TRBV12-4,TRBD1,TGTGCCAGCAGCTTCTCAGACAGGGATGGAACCTTC,CASSFSDRDGTF
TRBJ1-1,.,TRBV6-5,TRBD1,TGTGCCAGCAGACCTAGGACAGGGAAGCCTGAAGCTTTCTTT,CASRPRTGKPEAFF
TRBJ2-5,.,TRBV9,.,TGTGCCAGCAGCGCCCCGGACAGTGCAGAGACCCAGTACTTC,CASSAPDSAETQYF
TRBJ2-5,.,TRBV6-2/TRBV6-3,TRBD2,TGTGCCAGCAGTCGGCAGCGGGGGGGAGAGACCCAGTACTTC,CASSRQRGGETQYF
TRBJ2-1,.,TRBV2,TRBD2,TGTGCCAGCAGTGTCCTAGCGGGGGGGCATGATGAGCAGTTCTTC,CASSVLAGGHDEQFF
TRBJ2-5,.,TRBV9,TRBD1,TGTGCCAGCAGCGTTCGCTCCGGGACAGGGGGGGAGACCCAGTACTTC,CASSVRSGTGGETQYF
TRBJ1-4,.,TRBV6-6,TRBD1,TGTGCCAGCAGTTACTCCCCGGGACAGACTGAAAAACTGTTTTTT,CASSYSPGQTEKLFF
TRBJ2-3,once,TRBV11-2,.,TGTGCCAGCAGCTTCCTGCGGGCAGCAACAGATACGCAGTATTTT,CASSFLRAATDTQYF
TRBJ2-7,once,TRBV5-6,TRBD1,TGTGCCAGCAGCGCCCAGACAGGGGGCAACGAGCAGTACTTC,CASSAQTGGNEQYF
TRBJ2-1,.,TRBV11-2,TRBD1,TGTGCCAGCAGCTTTCCGGGACAGCGCCCTAGGGAGCAGTTCTTC,CASSFPGQRPREQFF
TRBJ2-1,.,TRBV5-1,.,TGCGCCAGCAGCTTGACAGGGAGCCTCAATGAGCAGTTCTTC,CASSLTGSLNEQFF
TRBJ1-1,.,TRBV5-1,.,TGCGCCAGCAGCCCGACAGGGAACACTGAAGCTTTCTTT,CASSPTGNTEAFF
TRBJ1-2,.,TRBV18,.,TGTGCCAGCTCACCCGCTACGAACAGGGAGAACTATGGCTACACCTTC,CASSPATNRENYGYTF
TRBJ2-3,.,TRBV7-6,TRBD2,TGTGCCAGCAGCTTAGAGGCTAGCGGGGGAACAGATACGCAGTATTTT,CASSLEASGGTDTQYF
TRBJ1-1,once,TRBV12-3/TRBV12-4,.,TGTGCCAGCTCCCAGGGGCTCAACACTGAAGCTTTCTTT,CASSQGLNTEAFF
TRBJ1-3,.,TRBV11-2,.,TGTGCCAGCAGCTTAAAGGCGGGGTCTGGAAACACCATATATTTT,CASSLKAGSGNTIYF
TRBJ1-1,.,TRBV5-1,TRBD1,TGCGCCAGCAGCTTGGGGACAGGGGCGGGTAGCACTGAAGCTTTCTTT,CASSLGTGAGSTEAFF
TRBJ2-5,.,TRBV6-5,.,TGTGCCAGCAGTTCAGGCCTCGGGGGGCCTGGAGAGACCCAGTACTTC,CASSSGLGGPGETQYF
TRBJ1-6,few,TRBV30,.,TGTGCCTACAGGGTAGGTCGCAAACCCCTCCACTTT,CAYRVGRKPLHF
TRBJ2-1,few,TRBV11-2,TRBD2,TGTGCCAGCAGACGTCCGGGACTAGCGGCCGCGAGCTCCTACAATGAGCAGTTCTTC,CASRRPGLAAASSYNEQFF